These T cell receptor beta chains were read from a single sample in a study of beta chain features in type 1 diabetes. This table comes from immunoSEQ multiplex PCR, and its TCRdb copy is limited to in-frame clones, with some not included. The data contain approximately 120,000 clones, roughly a sixth of them seen just once; the ten biggest clones take up around 2.6%. Sequenced: central memory CD4+ T cells from blood. The receptors stem from a man between 18 and 29 years old with type 1 diabetes. The CDR3 runs from the conserved cysteine through the conserved F or W. Each record gives: V gene, clone size, J gene, D gene, CDR3 protein, CDR3 DNA. D genes are given only for firm matches. Rows give clone size only sometimes, using once, few, many, or a class for an expanded clone.

V gene: TRBV14
clone size: few
J gene: TRBJ1-1
D gene: .
CDR3 protein: CASSQSRRAEAFF
CDR3 DNA: TGTGCCAGCAGCCAATCCCGCCGGGCTGAAGCTTTCTTT

V gene: TRBV28
clone size: .
J gene: TRBJ2-4
D gene: .
CDR3 protein: CASSLTGGAVRIQYF
CDR3 DNA: TGTGCCAGCAGCCTTACAGGGGGGGCAGTTCGCATTCAGTACTTC

V gene: TRBV9
clone size: .
J gene: TRBJ1-5
D gene: .
CDR3 protein: CASSVDSDQPQHF
CDR3 DNA: TGTGCCAGCAGCGTAGATTCGGATCAGCCCCAGCATTTT

V gene: TRBV25-1
clone size: few
J gene: TRBJ2-3
D gene: .
CDR3 protein: CASSDFPSGERSDTQYF
CDR3 DNA: TGTGCCAGCAGTGATTTCCCTTCGGGTGAGAGGTCAGATACGCAGTATTTT

V gene: TRBV30
clone size: once
J gene: TRBJ1-2
D gene: TRBD1
CDR3 protein: CACTEGAGYGYTF
CDR3 DNA: TGTGCCTGCACCGAGGGGGCGGGCTATGGCTACACCTTC

V gene: TRBV7-3
clone size: once
J gene: TRBJ2-3
D gene: TRBD2
CDR3 protein: CASSYTPGTSSTDTQYF
CDR3 DNA: TGTGCCAGCAGCTATACACCCGGGACTAGTTCGACAGATACGCAGTATTTT

V gene: TRBV28
clone size: few
J gene: TRBJ2-2
D gene: .
CDR3 protein: CATSEVVGSGDHTGELFF
CDR3 DNA: TGTGCCACCAGCGAAGTAGTAGGTTCGGGGGACCACACCGGGGAGCTGTTTTTT

V gene: TRBV10-3
clone size: few
J gene: TRBJ1-4
D gene: TRBD1
CDR3 protein: CAIGTGESEKLFF
CDR3 DNA: TGTGCCATCGGGACAGGGGAGAGTGAAAAACTGTTTTTT

V gene: TRBV30
clone size: few
J gene: TRBJ2-5
D gene: .
CDR3 protein: CAWNSANLQETQYF
CDR3 DNA: TGTGCCTGGAATTCTGCGAACCTCCAAGAGACCCAGTACTTC

V gene: TRBV7-2
clone size: few
J gene: TRBJ2-1
D gene: TRBD2
CDR3 protein: CASSAILAGGYNEQFF
CDR3 DNA: TGTGCCAGCAGCGCCATCCTAGCGGGGGGCTACAATGAGCAGTTCTTC

V gene: TRBV5-1
clone size: few
J gene: TRBJ2-6
D gene: .
CDR3 protein: CASSLVSGANVLTF
CDR3 DNA: TGCGCCAGCAGCTTGGTTTCCGGGGCCAACGTCCTGACTTTC

V gene: TRBV6-1
clone size: .
J gene: TRBJ1-6
D gene: .
CDR3 protein: CASSEEGGISPLHF
CDR3 DNA: TGTGCCAGCAGTGAAGAGGGGGGGATTTCACCCCTCCACTTT

V gene: TRBV7-2
clone size: many
J gene: TRBJ2-4
D gene: TRBD1
CDR3 protein: CASSPQGPEIQYF
CDR3 DNA: TGTGCCAGCAGTCCACAGGGGCCAGAGATTCAGTACTTC

V gene: TRBV5-6
clone size: .
J gene: TRBJ2-5
D gene: .
CDR3 protein: CASSLGLPQETQYF
CDR3 DNA: TGTGCCAGCAGCTTGGGGCTCCCCCAAGAGACCCAGTACTTC

V gene: TRBV7-2
clone size: .
J gene: TRBJ2-1
D gene: .
CDR3 protein: CASSLDEVYNEQFF
CDR3 DNA: TGTGCCAGCAGCTTAGATGAGGTCTACAATGAGCAGTTCTTC

V gene: TRBV18
clone size: many
J gene: TRBJ2-3
D gene: .
CDR3 protein: CASSPFSDTQYF
CDR3 DNA: TGTGCCAGCTCACCGTTTTCAGATACGCAGTATTTT

V gene: TRBV5-4
clone size: .
J gene: TRBJ2-7
D gene: .
CDR3 protein: CASSLERLGEQYF
CDR3 DNA: TGTGCCAGCAGCTTGGAGCGTCTAGGCGAGCAGTACTTC

V gene: TRBV30
clone size: .
J gene: TRBJ2-1
D gene: .
CDR3 protein: CAWSVIDRNEQFF
CDR3 DNA: TGTGCCTGGAGTGTAATCGATCGCAATGAGCAGTTCTTC

V gene: TRBV10-3
clone size: .
J gene: TRBJ1-5
D gene: TRBD1
CDR3 protein: CAISQQGAGNQPQHF
CDR3 DNA: TGTGCCATCAGTCAACAGGGGGCCGGCAATCAGCCCCAGCATTTT

V gene: TRBV7-2
clone size: .
J gene: TRBJ1-5
D gene: .
CDR3 protein: CASILYSNQPQHF
CDR3 DNA: TGTGCCAGCATCTTATATAGCAATCAGCCCCAGCACTTT

V gene: TRBV6-1
clone size: .
J gene: TRBJ2-3
D gene: .
CDR3 protein: CASSSPWLDTQYF
CDR3 DNA: TGTGCCAGCAGTAGCCCGTGGTTAGATACGCAGTATTTT

V gene: TRBV5-1
clone size: .
J gene: TRBJ2-1
D gene: .
CDR3 protein: CASSWIESRSYNEQFF
CDR3 DNA: TGCGCCAGCAGCTGGATCGAATCTCGCTCCTACAATGAGCAGTTCTTC

V gene: TRBV2
clone size: .
J gene: TRBJ1-5
D gene: .
CDR3 protein: CASRVEDNQPQHF
CDR3 DNA: TGTGCCAGCAGGGTTGAGGACAATCAGCCCCAGCATTTT

V gene: TRBV25-1
clone size: few
J gene: TRBJ2-7
D gene: TRBD2
CDR3 protein: CASSDLARGGSYEQYF
CDR3 DNA: TGTGCCAGCAGTGACTTAGCGCGGGGAGGGTCCTACGAGCAGTACTTC

V gene: TRBV4-3
clone size: few
J gene: TRBJ2-7
D gene: .
CDR3 protein: CASSQDGYVYEQYF
CDR3 DNA: TGCGCCAGCAGCCAAGATGGATACGTATACGAGCAGTACTTC

V gene: TRBV20-1
clone size: .
J gene: TRBJ2-7
D gene: .
CDR3 protein: CSAREYEQYF
CDR3 DNA: TGCAGTGCTAGGGAGTACGAGCAGTACTTC

V gene: TRBV7-2
clone size: .
J gene: TRBJ2-7
D gene: .
CDR3 protein: CASRPNRVSSYEQYF
CDR3 DNA: TGTGCCAGCAGGCCAAACAGGGTTTCTTCCTACGAGCAGTACTTC

V gene: TRBV30
clone size: few
J gene: TRBJ2-3
D gene: .
CDR3 protein: CAWRREESTDTQYF
CDR3 DNA: TGTGCCTGGAGACGAGAGGAAAGCACAGATACGCAGTATTTT

V gene: TRBV4-1
clone size: .
J gene: TRBJ2-7
D gene: TRBD2
CDR3 protein: CASSPSGSRGYEQYF
CDR3 DNA: TGCGCCAGCAGCCCAAGCGGGAGCAGGGGTTACGAGCAGTACTTC

V gene: TRBV28
clone size: .
J gene: TRBJ1-4
D gene: .
CDR3 protein: CASSLSGAANEKLFF
CDR3 DNA: TGTGCCAGCAGCCTCTCCGGGGCGGCTAATGAAAAACTGTTTTTT

V gene: TRBV28
clone size: few
J gene: TRBJ2-1
D gene: .
CDR3 protein: CASSYLHGLQFF
CDR3 DNA: TGTGCCAGCAGTTATCTACATGGGTTGCAGTTCTTC

V gene: TRBV5-4
clone size: .
J gene: TRBJ2-1
D gene: .
CDR3 protein: CASRSSGAGEDEQFF
CDR3 DNA: TGTGCCAGCCGTTCCTCAGGGGCTGGCGAAGATGAGCAGTTCTTC

V gene: TRBV9
clone size: few
J gene: TRBJ1-1
D gene: .
CDR3 protein: CASSVLTGEAFF
CDR3 DNA: TGTGCCAGCAGCGTGTTGACAGGTGAAGCTTTCTTT

V gene: TRBV30
clone size: few
J gene: TRBJ2-3
D gene: .
CDR3 protein: CAWTGTTDTQYF
CDR3 DNA: TGTGCCTGGACCGGGACGACAGATACGCAGTATTTT

V gene: TRBV6-1
clone size: .
J gene: TRBJ2-1
D gene: .
CDR3 protein: CASSERGTQTEQFF
CDR3 DNA: TGTGCCAGCAGTGAAAGGGGAACCCAGACAGAGCAGTTCTTC

V gene: TRBV4-2
clone size: .
J gene: TRBJ2-7
D gene: TRBD1
CDR3 protein: CASSQDGLTGAEQYF
CDR3 DNA: TGTGCCAGCAGCCAAGATGGGTTGACAGGGGCCGAGCAGTACTTC

V gene: TRBV28
clone size: .
J gene: TRBJ2-5
D gene: .
CDR3 protein: CASSSPSRSGGETQYF
CDR3 DNA: TGTGCCAGCAGTTCCCCCTCCCGAAGCGGTGGGGAGACCCAGTACTTC

V gene: TRBV27
clone size: many
J gene: TRBJ1-1
D gene: .
CDR3 protein: CASSQYPDGTTEAFF
CDR3 DNA: TGTGCCAGCAGCCAATATCCCGACGGAACGACTGAAGCTTTCTTT

V gene: TRBV9
clone size: .
J gene: TRBJ1-2
D gene: .
CDR3 protein: CASETRGEDGYTF
CDR3 DNA: TGTGCCAGCGAGACCCGGGGGGAGGATGGCTACACCTTC

V gene: TRBV18
clone size: few
J gene: TRBJ2-3
D gene: .
CDR3 protein: CASRDGFTDTQYF
CDR3 DNA: TGTGCCAGCCGAGACGGATTCACAGATACGCAGTATTTT

V gene: TRBV29-1
clone size: few
J gene: TRBJ1-1
D gene: TRBD1
CDR3 protein: CSVAWTGSTEAFF
CDR3 DNA: TGCAGCGTTGCTTGGACAGGGAGCACTGAAGCTTTCTTT

V gene: TRBV7-2
clone size: few
J gene: TRBJ2-1
D gene: TRBD1
CDR3 protein: CASSRRDRDNEQFF
CDR3 DNA: TGTGCCAGCAGCCGCCGGGACAGGGACAATGAGCAGTTCTTC